This TCR beta chain is drawn from a study of vaccination effects on CD4 cells after COVID-19. The V gene's germline CDR1 is KGHSH and CDR2 LQKENI. CDR3 length equals 15 residues. V shed 1 base and J 1 base; nucleotides not matched to a gene: 0. The method was immunoSEQ multiplex PCR; TCRdb's version includes in-frame clones alone and lacks a portion of them. The data hold some 40,000 clones, with approximately 72% observed a single time. Comments on this clone: Its antigen is as yet unknown.

Study-wide results and limits: Clones induced by infection and by vaccine showed marked clonal contraction late after vaccination. Sampling in the study covered few convalescent patients and included no early post-infection timepoints.

It was after more than 8 days of culture that CD4+ T cells were isolated. Nucleocapsid antibodies stayed negative before and after vaccination, showing no earlier SARS-CoV-2 infection. IL-2 medium was substituted for half the medium on days 3 and 7. The chain employs TRBV18 and TRBJ1-1; TRBD1 matches at 10 bases. This receptor was taken from a human donor who received a COVID-19 vaccine. Material: CD4+ T cells from PBMCs cultured without peptide, obtained before COVID-19 vaccination. The CDR3 region is CASSPRTGGNTEAFF. CDR3 sequence (DNA): TGTGCCAGCTCACCACGGACAGGGGGGAACACTGAAGCTTTCTTT.